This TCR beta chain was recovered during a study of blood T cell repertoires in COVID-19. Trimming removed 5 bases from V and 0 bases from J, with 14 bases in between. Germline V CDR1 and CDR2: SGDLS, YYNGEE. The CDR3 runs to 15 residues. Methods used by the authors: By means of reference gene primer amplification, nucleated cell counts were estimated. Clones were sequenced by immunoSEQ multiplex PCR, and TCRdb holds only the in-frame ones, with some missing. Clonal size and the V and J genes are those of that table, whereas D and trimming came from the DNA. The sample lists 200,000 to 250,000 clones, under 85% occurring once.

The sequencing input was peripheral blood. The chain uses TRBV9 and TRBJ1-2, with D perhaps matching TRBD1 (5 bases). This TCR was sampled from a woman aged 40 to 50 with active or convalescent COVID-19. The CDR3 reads CASRDDGAPNYGYTF. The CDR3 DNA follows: TGTGCCAGCAGAGACGATGGGGCACCTAACTATGGCTACACCTTC.